The 10 T cell receptor beta chains reported below all come from one sample, sequenced in a study of human versus mouse CDR3 diversity and MHC coevolution. TCRdb's copy holds only in-frame clones and misses some; the assay was immunoSEQ multiplex PCR. In the table there are about 77,000 clones, 85% to 95% of which are singletons. Sequencing input: naive CD4+ T cells from blood. Sample subset: CD45RO-negative CD62L-positive naive CD4 T cells. The receptors originated from a person between 25 and 70 years old in good health.

V is TRBV5-6 and J is TRBJ2-7, with TRBD1 matching 8 bases. Germline V gene data show CDR1 as SGHDT and CDR2 as YYEEEE. Germline trimming cut 2 bases from V and 12 bases from J; bases unmatched to any gene: 13. This CDR3 has 14 residues. The CDR3 DNA is TGTGCCAGCAGCTTAAACAGGGGGACAATCGGGCGGTACTTC. As protein: CASSLNRGTIGRYF.

For this clone: One end of the junction fails to match germline, which may point to a read error. This chain joins TRBV19 and TRBJ1-1; 7 nucleotides agree with TRBD1. This CDR3 comprises 16 residues. Germline CDR1 LNHDA, CDR2 SQIVND (reference sequence). The chain's CDR3 is CASSMILVQGNSEAFF. The CDR3 DNA reads as TGTGCCAGTAGTATGATACTCGTACAGGGGAACTCTGAAGCTTTCTTT.

The chain recombines TRBV9 with TRBJ1-1, with D maybe TRBD1 (5 bases). This CDR3 comprises 12 residues. Trimming removed 0 bases at V and 10 bases at J, with 10 bases between. Germline assignment: CDR1 SGDLS and CDR2 YYNGEE. The CDR3 DNA follows: TGTGCCAGCAGCGTAGGGACGGGGGGAGCTTTCTTT. Residues: CASSVGTGGAFF.

This chain joins TRBV7-9 and TRBJ2-7, with TRBD2 as a possible D gene (5 bases). The CDR3 has 15 amino acids. V dropped 5 bases and J dropped 4 bases, with 18 bases sitting between them. Germline CDR1 is SEHNR and CDR2 is FQNEAQ (reference sequence). CDR3 in DNA: TGTGCCAGCAGCCCCCCTGATCGCGGGCCGTACGAGCAGTACTTC. It encodes CASSPPDRGPYEQYF. The variable domain in full, completed from reference TRBV7-9 and TRBJ2-7, reads DTGVSQNPRHKITKRGQNVTFRCDPISEHNRLYWYRQTLGQGPEFLTYFQNEAQLEKSRLLSDRFSAERPKGSFSTLEIQRTEQGDSAMYLCASSPPDRGPYEQYFGPGTRLTVT.

This chain uses TRBV5-5 with TRBJ2-4; D is ambiguous. Germline assignment: CDR1 SGHKS and CDR2 YYEKEE (reference sequence). V lost 0 bases, J lost 7 bases, and 14 bases lay in between. The length of the CDR3 is 15 residues. Here the CDR3 reads CASSLGLNSGNIQYF. The DNA for the CDR3 is TGTGCCAGCAGCTTGGGGTTAAATTCGGGTAACATTCAGTACTTC.

The chain links TRBV5-1 to TRBJ2-1; 8 bases are a match to TRBD2. The CDR3 length is 16 residues. With V trimmed by 5 bases and J by 6 bases, 13 bases remained unmatched. In germline, CDR1 is SGHRS, CDR2 YFSETQ. The CDR3 sequence is CASSDRLAGGLNEQFF. CDR3 DNA sequence: TGCGCCAGCAGTGACAGACTGGCGGGGGGCCTCAATGAGCAGTTCTTC.

The rearrangement uses TRBV7-7 and TRBJ2-3; 8 bases are a match to TRBD1. CDR1 is SSHAT, CDR2 FNYEAQ, per germline (reference sequence). Unmatched junction bases numbered 2, after V lost 5 bases and J lost 1 base. This CDR3 has 14 residues. CDR3: CASSRGQGTDTQYF. The CDR3 region has the DNA TGTGCCAGCAGCCGGGGACAGGGCACAGATACGCAGTATTTT.

A remark on this clone: The junction differs from germline at one of its ends, possibly a read error. The genes are TRBV6-1 and TRBJ2-5, with 13 bases identical to TRBD2. The last part of the DNA fits TRBJ2-7 better; the J call may be wrong. Looked up from germline, CDR1 is MNHNS and CDR2 is SASEGT. This CDR3 has 15 residues. CDR3 in DNA: TGTGCCAGCAGGGAAGGGACTAGCGGGACCTACGAGCAGTACTTC. Translation: CASREGTSGTYEQYF.

The J gene is TRBJ2-3, the V gene TRBV18, with 7 bases that match TRBD2. The CDR3 runs 17 residues. Germline V gene sequence: CDR1 KGHSH, CDR2 LQKENI. V gave up 3 bases and J gave up 1 base; unmatched junction bases: 10. In DNA form, the CDR3 reads TGTGCCAGCTCACCGGGGAGGGTCTCGTCCGGCACAGATACGCAGTATTTT. Its translation: CASSPGRVSSGTDTQYF.

The genes are TRBV30 and TRBJ1-1; possible D gene TRBD1, 6 bases. This CDR3 comprises 17 residues. The germline CDR1 and CDR2 sequences are GTSNPN and SVGIG (reference sequence). Between the trimmed V and J ends, which lost 1 base and 3 bases, there was a span of 21 bases. The CDR3 sequence is CAWSDRFGWGPDTEAFF. The CDR3, as DNA: TGTGCCTGGAGTGATCGGTTCGGGTGGGGGCCGGACACTGAAGCTTTCTTT. Based on the CDR3 plus reference TRBV30 and TRBJ1-1, the full variable domain is SQTIHQWPATLVQPVGSPLSLECTVEGTSNPNLYWYRQAAGRGLQLLFYSVGIGQISSEVPQNLSASRPQDRQFILSSKKLLLSDSGFYLCAWSDRFGWGPDTEAFFGQGTRLTVV.